This entry lists 12 T cell receptor beta chains sequenced from one sample in a study of beta chain features in type 1 diabetes. Expressed TCRB transcripts were sequenced after all isolated RNA was converted to cDNA. Sequencing was performed with immunoSEQ multiplex PCR; in TCRdb, only in-frame clones are kept and a portion is missing. The sample yields 130,000 to 150,000 clones, more than 9% seen once. Sequenced input: naive CD4+ T cells from blood. These receptor sequences come from a young man in good health.

The chain links TRBV6-5 to TRBJ2-3; the D gene is possibly TRBD1 (7 bases). Deletions cut 4 bases from V and 3 bases from J, with 11 bases between. The CDR3 sequence is 14 residues long. CDR1 and CDR2 (germline): MNHEY, SVGAGI. CDR3 nucleotides: TGTGCCAGCAGTTTGTCAGGGGGGACAGATACGCAGTATTTT. It codes for CASSLSGGTDTQYF.

This clone has more than one count but fewer than ten. This sequence joins TRBV7-2 and TRBJ2-3; D is undetermined. The CDR3 contains 15 residues. Germline CDR1 and CDR2: SGHTA and FQGNSA. V lost 6 bases to trimming and J lost 2 bases, with 15 bases between them. The CDR3 is CASRPPGSDTDTQYF. The CDR3 DNA is TGTGCCAGCAGACCACCAGGATCGGACACAGATACGCAGTATTTT.

The chain couples TRBV6-1 to TRBJ2-3, with 11 nucleotides matching TRBD2. Germline loops: CDR1 MNHNS, CDR2 SASEGT. CDR3 length: 18 amino acids. The J segment lost 1 base and the V segment lost 4 bases, leaving 10 bases of the junction unmatched. The chain's CDR3 is CASSVGVAGGPGTDTQYF. The CDR3 bases are TGTGCCAGCAGTGTGGGGGTAGCGGGGGGGCCGGGCACAGATACGCAGTATTTT.

The CDR3 protein is CASSDGTADTQYF. The CDR3 bases are TGTGCCAGCAGTGATGGTACAGCAGATACGCAGTATTTT. This chain links TRBV6-1 with TRBJ2-3; no clear D gene. With 3 bases removed from V and 4 bases from J, the gap between germline ends came to 8 bases. The CDR3 runs to 13 residues. CDR1 is MNHNS and CDR2 is SASEGT in the germline V gene.

The chain uses TRBV9 and TRBJ1-2; TRBD1 agrees at 8 bases. The CDR3 extends over 15 amino acids. CDR1 is SGDLS and CDR2 is YYNGEE in the germline V gene. V shed 5 bases, J shed 4 bases, and the junction held 10 bases outside the gene matches. The DNA for the CDR3 is TGTGCCAGCAGGACCCAGGGGGCTGCCGGCTATGGCTACACCTTC. It translates to CASRTQGAAGYGYTF.

V and J are TRBV7-2 and TRBJ2-3; TRBD2 might be the D (5 bases). Germline assignment: CDR1 SGHTA and CDR2 FQGNSA. The CDR3 sequence is 14 residues long. The V gene lost 3 bases and the J gene lost 5 bases, with 12 bases spanning the gap. The CDR3 reads CASSFLRGVDTQYF. The CDR3 DNA sequence: TGTGCCAGCAGCTTTTTACGGGGTGTAGATACGCAGTATTTT.

The J gene is TRBJ2-5, the V gene TRBV5-1; 9 bases are shared with TRBD2. The trim removed 1 base at V and 4 bases at J, leaving 14 bases unmatched. The CDR3 consists of 18 residues. Germline values: CDR1 SGHRS, CDR2 YFSETQ. CDR3 in amino acids: CASSLPYVARGGAETQYF. The CDR3 bases are TGCGCCAGCAGCTTGCCCTACGTTGCGCGGGGGGGTGCAGAGACCCAGTACTTC.

This clone was detected ten times or more. V is TRBV7-9 and J is TRBJ2-5; D might be TRBD2 (5 bases). CDR3 length equals 14 residues. The germline V gene has CDR1 SEHNR and CDR2 FQNEAQ (reference sequence). V gave up 5 bases and J gave up 4 bases, with 14 bases separating them. This CDR3 reads CASSHGLAVETQYF. DNA for the CDR3: TGTGCCAGCAGCCACGGACTCGCGGTAGAGACCCAGTACTTC.

There are a few counts of this clone. The V gene is TRBV7-9, the J gene TRBJ1-4, with 7 bases identical to TRBD1. Germline V gene lookup returns CDR1 SEHNR and CDR2 FQNEAQ (reference sequence). The CDR3 runs to 16 residues. The V and J ends lost 5 bases and 6 bases, in that order; junction bases with no gene match: 12. CDR3 protein: CASSRKEGGVYEKLFF. Written as DNA, the CDR3 is TGTGCCAGCAGCCGAAAAGAAGGGGGCGTGTATGAAAAACTGTTTTTT.

The chain uses TRBV5-8 and TRBJ1-2, with D hard to call. Germline V lookup: CDR1 SGHTS, CDR2 YDEGEE. This CDR3 comprises 16 residues. V lost 0 bases, J lost 2 bases, and 14 bases lay in between. The CDR3 spells CASSLAGTQRNYGYTF. The DNA for the CDR3 is TGTGCCAGCAGCTTGGCCGGCACCCAGAGGAACTATGGCTACACCTTC.

The table lists this clone with many counts. The chain recombines TRBV29-1 with TRBJ1-5, with D possibly being TRBD1 (5 bases). V lost 4 bases and J 2 bases, leaving 9 bases between the germline ends. The CDR3 is made up of 13 amino acids. Germline assignment: CDR1 SQVTM and CDR2 ANQGSEA. CDR3 region: CSVALTGNQPQHF. The CDR3 DNA reads TGCAGCGTTGCTCTGACAGGCAATCAGCCCCAGCATTTT.

This rearrangement joins TRBV2 to TRBJ1-4, with D unresolved. CDR1 and CDR2 (germline): SNHLY, FYNNEI. V was clipped by 4 bases and J by 0 bases, with 9 bases between them. The CDR3 spans 15 residues. The CDR3 nucleotides are TGTGCCAGCAGTGCTGAGTCTGCAACTAATGAAAAACTGTTTTTT. Translation gives CASSAESATNEKLFF.